Described below is a single T cell receptor beta chain sequence and its context. Profiling relied on immunoSEQ multiplex PCR, and the TCRdb table lists in-frame clones only, not all of them. The sample has about 150,000 clones; over 85% are singletons. The record originates from a study of control samples from healthy donors and cancer patients. Trimming pared 4 bases from V and 8 bases from J, leaving 13 bases between. The germline CDR1 and CDR2 sequences are SGHKS and YYEKEE (reference sequence). The CDR3 has 13 residues. V is TRBV5-5 and J is TRBJ2-1; D remains ambiguous. The specimen sequenced was blood. The TCR originated in a man between 18 and 29 years old in good health. CDR3 sequence reads: CASSAPPRDEQFF. Written as DNA, the CDR3 is TGTGCCAGCAGCGCACCCCCTCGGGATGAGCAGTTCTTC.